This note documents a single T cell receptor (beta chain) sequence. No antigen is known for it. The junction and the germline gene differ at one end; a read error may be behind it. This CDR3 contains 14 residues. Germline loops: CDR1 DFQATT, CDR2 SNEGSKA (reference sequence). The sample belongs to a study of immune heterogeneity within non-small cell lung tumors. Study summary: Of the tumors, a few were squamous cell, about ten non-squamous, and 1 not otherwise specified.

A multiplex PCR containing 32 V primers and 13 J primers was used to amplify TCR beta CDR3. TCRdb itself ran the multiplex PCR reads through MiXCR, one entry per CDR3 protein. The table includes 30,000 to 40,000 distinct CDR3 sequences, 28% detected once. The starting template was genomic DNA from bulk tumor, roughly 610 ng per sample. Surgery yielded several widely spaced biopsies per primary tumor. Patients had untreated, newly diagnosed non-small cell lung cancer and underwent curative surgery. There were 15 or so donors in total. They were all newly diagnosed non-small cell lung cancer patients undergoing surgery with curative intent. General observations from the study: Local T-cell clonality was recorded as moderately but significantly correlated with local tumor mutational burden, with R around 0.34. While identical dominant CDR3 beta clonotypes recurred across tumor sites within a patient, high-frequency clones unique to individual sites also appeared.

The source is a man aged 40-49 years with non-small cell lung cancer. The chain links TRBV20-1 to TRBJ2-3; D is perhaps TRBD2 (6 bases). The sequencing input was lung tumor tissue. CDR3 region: CSARGEDSAYTQYF. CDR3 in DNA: TGCAGTGCCAGAGGGGAGGACTCGGCATATACGCAGTATTTT.